The present entry profiles one T cell receptor beta chain with its context. At one end, the junction sequence differs from germline, possibly due to a read error. Clones were read by immunoSEQ multiplex PCR, and TCRdb kept only the in-frame ones, dropping some. This sample yields approximately 530,000 clones, of which about 89% are seen a single time; under 8.5% belongs to the top ten. The data derive from a study of blood T cell repertoires in COVID-19. The sequenced material came from peripheral blood. The clonotype was recovered from a woman aged 45 to 65 with COVID-19, enrolled during active disease.

The CDR3 here is CSVEDLDNEYF. The CDR3 coding sequence is TGCAGCGTTGAAGATCTCGACAACGAATACTTC. This chain joins TRBV29-1 and TRBJ1-2, with unresolved D. CDR3 length equals 11 residues. Looked up from germline, CDR1 is SQVTM and CDR2 is ANQGSEA.